The 28 T cell receptor beta chains below come from one sample, sequenced in a study of regulatory T cells in long-lasting Graves disease. Construction of the TCR beta libraries employed iRepertoire HTBI primers in conjunction with Arm-PCR of CDR3 regions. TCRdb reprocessed the multiplex PCR reads via MiXCR and lists one record per CDR3 protein. The sample lists about 470,000 distinct CDR3 sequences, about 15% occurring once. The time point here: newly diagnosed GD, antithyroid drugs for less than 3 months. After RNA was extracted from PBMCs, the TCR library was made from it. The same specimen was also included in a second study, on T cells in Graves' hyperthyroidism and ophthalmopathy.

Here the sequenced sample was peripheral blood mononuclear cells (PBMCs), taken at new diagnosis, from a patient treated with antithyroid drugs. Receptor source: a woman in her twenties or thirties with Graves disease.

This clonotype was detected a few times. The rearrangement uses TRBV11-3 and TRBJ2-2; 8 bases are a match to TRBD1. This CDR3 region has 16 residues. The V gene's germline CDR1 is SGHNT and CDR2 YENEEA. Losses at the gene ends were 5 bases for V and 3 bases for J; bases not matched to a gene: 8. CDR3 sequence (DNA): TGTGCCAGCAGCCCAAGCAGGGGGCGCGACACCGGGGAGCTGTTTTTT. The encoded protein is CASSPSRGRDTGELFF.

The count of this clonotype is one. Since a much larger clone is just one base distant, this may be a read error. The CDR3 loop reads CSVEQGASYNEQLF. CDR3 bases: TGCAGCGTTGAACAGGGGGCTTCCTACAATGAGCAGCTCTTC. This sequence joins TRBV29-1 and TRBJ2-1, with TRBD1 matching over 8 bases. Germline assignment: CDR1 SQVTM and CDR2 ANQGSEA. The CDR3 has 14 amino acids.

This clonotype was detected many times. This chain uses TRBV5-1 with TRBJ2-5; 8 bases align to TRBD1. Trimming at V came to 4 bases and at J to 0 bases, leaving 5 bases not matched to a gene. The CDR3 spans 15 residues. Germline CDR1 is SGHRS and CDR2 is YFSETQ. The DNA for the CDR3 is TGCGCCAGCAGCAGGAAGGACAGGGACCAAGAGACCCAGTACTTC. Protein: CASSRKDRDQETQYF.

This clonotype was picked up a small number of times. The chain carries TRBV28 and TRBJ2-5; D is unresolved. The germline V gene encodes CDR1 MDHEN and CDR2 SYDVKM. The germline V and J ends were trimmed by 2 bases and 3 bases, with 10 bases remaining between them. There are 14 residues in the CDR3. CDR3 loop: CASSLHQEKETQYF. CDR3 nucleotide sequence: TGTGCCAGCAGTTTACACCAAGAGAAAGAGACCCAGTACTTC.

This clonotype was detected many times. The V and J genes are TRBV5-1 and TRBJ2-7, with D possibly TRBD1 on 6 matching bases. V lost 6 bases and J 2 bases, leaving 21 bases between the germline ends. The CDR3 is 16 amino acids. The germline V gene has CDR1 SGHRS and CDR2 YFSETQ. Here the CDR3 DNA reads TGCGCCAGCACTCCGACAGGTCACTTGGGACCCTACGAGCAGTACTTC. It yields the protein CASTPTGHLGPYEQYF.

This sequence joins TRBV10-3 and TRBJ2-7; no reliable D call. Germline V lookup: CDR1 ENHRY, CDR2 SYGVKD. The CDR3 has 12 residues. Trimming took off 3 bases at V and 2 bases at J, with 5 bases between the two ends. CDR3 residues: CAISDRTYEQYF. CDR3 DNA sequence: TGTGCCATCAGTGATCGAACCTACGAGCAGTACTTC.

This clonotype was counted ten times or more. This chain uses TRBV13 with TRBJ1-1, with D possibly matching TRBD1 (6 bases). Trimming pared 2 bases from V and 1 base from J, leaving 8 bases between. The germline V gene encodes CDR1 PRHDT and CDR2 FYEKMQ (reference sequence). The CDR3 has 14 residues. CDR3 in DNA: TGTGCCAGCAGCTTAACAGGGTCGAACACTGAAGCTTTCTTT. Its protein is CASSLTGSNTEAFF.

The sample holds many counts of this clonotype. This chain links TRBV11-2 with TRBJ2-7; possibly TRBD2 for D (6 bases). This CDR3 contains 13 residues. V lost 1 base to trimming and J lost 7 bases, with 11 bases between them. Germline V gene data show CDR1 as SGHAT and CDR2 as FQNNGV. CDR3 protein: CASSLVRGGEQYF. CDR3 DNA sequence: TGTGCCAGCAGCTTAGTGCGGGGAGGAGAGCAGTACTTC.

This clonotype was observed a single time. A single base separates this from a much larger clone, so it may be a read error. The chain is built from TRBV20-1 and TRBJ2-7, with 9 bases aligning to TRBD2. V was clipped by 8 bases and J by 7 bases; unmatched bases: 15. This CDR3 spans 14 amino acids. Looked up from germline, CDR1 is DFQATT and CDR2 is SNEGSKA (reference sequence). The DNA for the CDR3 is TGCAGTACTTACCAGCGGGAGGACTACAATGAGCAGTACTTC. As protein: CSTYQREDYNEQYF.

This clonotype was counted many times. This chain connects TRBV15 to TRBJ2-3; D is undetermined. The length of the CDR3 is 14 residues. Trimming took off 0 bases at V and 0 bases at J, with 4 bases between the two ends. Germline-derived CDR1 and CDR2 are LNHNV and YYDKDF (reference sequence). The CDR3 region is CATSREGSTDTQYF. CDR3 nucleotides: TGTGCCACCAGCAGAGAGGGTAGCACAGATACGCAGTATTTT.

This clonotype was picked up a small number of times. CDR3 bases: TGCAGTGCTAGATTAGCGGGGTACACAGATACGCAGTATTTT. It yields the protein CSARLAGYTDTQYF. The gene calls are TRBV20-1 and TRBJ2-3; 8 nucleotides match TRBD2. Looked up from germline, CDR1 is DFQATT and CDR2 is SNEGSKA (reference sequence). The CDR3 is made up of 14 amino acids. J was trimmed by 2 bases and V by 2 bases; bases with no gene match: 3.

This clonotype appeared many times. The chain links TRBV2 to TRBJ2-3; 7 bases align to TRBD2. V shed 6 bases and J 1 base; nucleotides not matched to a gene: 7. The CDR3 consists of 15 residues. Germline V gene lookup returns CDR1 SNHLY and CDR2 FYNNEI. The CDR3 DNA sequence: TGTGCCAGCAGGAAGGCGAGCGGGGGCACAGATACGCAGTATTTT. It yields the protein CASRKASGGTDTQYF. Complete variable domain (other parts from reference TRBV2 and TRBJ2-3): EPEVTQTPSHQVTQMGQEVILRCVPISNHLYFYWYRQILGQKVEFLVSFYNNEISEKSEIFDDQFSVERPDGSNFTLKIRSTKLEDSAMYFCASRKASGGTDTQYFGPGTRLTVL.

V gene TRBV29-1 combines with J gene TRBJ2-1; D is possibly TRBD1 or TRBD2 (5 bases each). The CDR3 is made up of 16 amino acids. Trimming took off 4 bases at V and 0 bases at J, with 16 bases between the two ends. Germline V gene sequence: CDR1 SQVTM, CDR2 ANQGSEA. CDR3 region: CSVARGVESSYNEQFF. As DNA, the CDR3 is TGCAGCGTTGCCAGAGGGGTCGAGAGCTCCTACAATGAGCAGTTCTTC.

This chain connects TRBV29-1 to TRBJ1-5; unclear D gene. Germline V gene lookup returns CDR1 SQVTM and CDR2 ANQGSEA. V dropped 6 bases and J dropped 4 bases, with 13 bases sitting between them. The CDR3 is 13 residues long. The CDR3 here is CSVSSAQNQPQHF. The DNA of the CDR3 is TGCAGCGTCTCCTCGGCCCAAAATCAGCCCCAGCATTTT. Looking up the rest from reference TRBV29-1 and TRBJ1-5 gives the full variable domain: SAVISQKPSRDICQRGTSLTIQCQVDSQVTMMFWYRQQPGQSLTLIATANQGSEATYESGFVIDKFPISRPNLTFSTLTVSNMSPEDSSIYLCSVSSAQNQPQHFGDGTRLSIL.

This clonotype was observed many times. This rearrangement joins TRBV24-1 to TRBJ2-3, with TRBD2 identical over 15 bases. Per germline, CDR1 KGHDR and CDR2 SFDVKD. The CDR3 totals 19 residues. V shed 4 bases and J 3 bases; nucleotides not matched to a gene: 10. CDR3 region: CATSDPGTSGRMVTDTQYF. In nucleotides, the CDR3 is TGTGCCACCAGTGACCCCGGGACTAGCGGGAGGATGGTGACAGATACGCAGTATTTT.

This clonotype occurred many times. V gene TRBV12-3 or TRBV12-4 combines with J gene TRBJ2-7; 9 bases are a match to TRBD1. V dropped 8 bases and J dropped 8; count of bases not matched to a gene: 16. There are 15 residues in the CDR3. In DNA form, the CDR3 reads TGTGCCAGCTCGGGGACAGGGTATATCCCTCTCCAGCAGTACTTC. Its protein product is CASSGTGYIPLQQYF.

This clonotype showed up many times. The rearrangement uses TRBV10-2 and TRBJ2-1; TRBD2 might be the D (6 bases). Trimming shortened V by 7 bases and J by 3 bases, and 16 bases separated the two germline ends. Germline CDR1 is WSHSY and CDR2 is SAAADI. The CDR3 is made up of 15 amino acids. The chain's CDR3 is CASMGTGAGYNEQFF. DNA for the CDR3: TGCGCCAGCATGGGGACTGGAGCCGGCTACAATGAGCAGTTCTTC.

On this clonotype: It differs at one base from a far larger clone, so likely a read error. This sequence joins TRBV6-1 and TRBJ1-2; D unresolved. Germline V gene data show CDR1 as MNHNS and CDR2 as SASEGT. This CDR3 has 12 residues. The CDR3 here is CASSQAQNGYAF. CDR3 sequence (DNA): TGTGCCAGCAGCCAAGCCCAGAATGGCTACGCCTTC.

Only a few counts were recorded for this clonotype. This chain uses TRBV3-1 with TRBJ1-1; D gene uncertain. The CDR3 runs 12 residues. The V end was cut by 4 bases, the J end by 5 bases, with 8 bases between. Germline assignment: CDR1 LGHDT and CDR2 YNNKEL (reference sequence). The CDR3 protein is CASSRGRTEAFF. The CDR3 DNA reads TGTGCCAGCAGCCGAGGGAGGACTGAAGCTTTCTTT.

This chain uses TRBV19 with TRBJ1-3; TRBD1 might be the D (5 bases). CDR3 length: 14 amino acids. Germline assignment: CDR1 LNHDA and CDR2 SQIVND (reference sequence). With 2 bases removed from V and 3 bases from J, the gap between germline ends came to 8 bases. Here the CDR3 DNA reads TGTGCCAGTAGTATACGGGGGAATGGAAACACCATATATTTT. Protein sequence: CASSIRGNGNTIYF. The full variable domain, with the rest looked up from reference TRBV19 and TRBJ1-3, is DGGITQSPKYLFRKEGQNVTLSCEQNLNHDAMYWYRQDPGQGLRLIYYSQIVNDFQKGDIAEGYSVSREKKESFPLTVTSAQKNPTAFYLCASSIRGNGNTIYFGEGSWLTVV.

The genes are TRBV12-3 or TRBV12-4 and TRBJ1-1, with TRBD1 matching 10 bases. The CDR3 runs to 16 residues. Trimming removed 6 bases from V and 5 bases from J; junction bases left unmatched: 12. The CDR3 reads CASSYGTGAPRTEAFF. DNA of the CDR3: TGTGCCAGCAGCTACGGGACAGGGGCCCCGAGAACTGAAGCTTTCTTT.

This chain joins TRBV4-1 and TRBJ2-7, with D tentatively TRBD1 (5 bases). V was pared by 3 bases and J by 4 bases, with 16 bases between. Germline loops: CDR1 MGHRA, CDR2 YSYEKL. The CDR3 runs 15 residues. The CDR3 here is CASSHRTLGPYEQYF. CDR3 sequence (DNA): TGCGCCAGCAGCCACCGGACATTGGGGCCTTACGAGCAGTACTTC.

This clonotype showed up many times. The chain couples TRBV6-1 to TRBJ2-1, with D unclear. Trimming removed 7 bases at V and 6 bases at J, with 16 bases between. This CDR3 is built from 14 residues. The germline V gene has CDR1 MNHNS and CDR2 SASEGT. CDR3 sequence reads: CASTNPPASNEQFF. The CDR3 nucleotides read TGTGCCAGCACTAACCCCCCCGCGAGCAATGAGCAGTTCTTC.

At least ten counts were recorded for this clonotype. This sequence joins TRBV6-1 and TRBJ2-5, with a tentative D call TRBD1 (6 bases). This CDR3 is 13 amino acids long. From germline, CDR1 is MNHNS and CDR2 SASEGT. Trimming took off 5 bases at V and 4 bases at J, with 11 bases between the two ends. This chain's CDR3 is CASSLTGTETQYF. CDR3 DNA sequence: TGTGCCAGCAGTCTGACAGGAACAGAGACCCAGTACTTC.

This clonotype was counted between two and nine times. V gene TRBV5-1 combines with J gene TRBJ2-3; no reliable D call. CDR1 and CDR2 from the germline V gene are SGHRS and YFSETQ. V gave up 1 base and J gave up 3 bases, with 12 bases separating them. The CDR3 is made up of 15 amino acids. CDR3 sequence (DNA): TGCGCCAGCAGCTTGCCAGAGCCGAGAACAGATACGCAGTATTTT. It encodes CASSLPEPRTDTQYF. Full variable domain (remainder filled in from reference TRBV5-1 and TRBJ2-3): KAGVTQTPRYLIKTRGQQVTLSCSPISGHRSVSWYQQTPGQGLQFLFEYFSETQRNKGNFPGRFSGRQFSNSRSEMNVSTLELGDSALYLCASSLPEPRTDTQYFGPGTRLTVL.

In its sample, this clonotype was seen many times. This chain connects TRBV11-2 to TRBJ2-3; 7 positions match TRBD1. This CDR3 has 18 amino acids. Germline values: CDR1 SGHAT, CDR2 FQNNGV. The V segment lost 5 bases and the J segment 0 bases; nucleotides outside the gene matches: 14. The CDR3 loop is CASSIRTGSYSSTDTQYF. CDR3 sequence (DNA): TGTGCCAGCAGCATACGGACAGGCAGTTACTCTAGCACAGATACGCAGTATTTT.

V and J are TRBV5-5 and TRBJ1-2; no clear D gene. This CDR3 is built from 14 residues. V was trimmed by 2 bases and J by 3 bases, leaving 11 bases between them. Germline lookup yields CDR1 SGHKS and CDR2 YYEKEE (reference sequence). For the CDR3, the DNA is TGTGCCAGCAGCTTCGGTATTCACGACTATGGCTACACCTTC. Translation: CASSFGIHDYGYTF.

On this clonotype itself: One base away lies a much larger clone, so this may be a sequencing read error. V gene TRBV20-1 combines with J gene TRBJ2-1; possibly TRBD1 for D (5 bases). V gave up 0 bases and J gave up 10 bases, with 13 bases separating them. CDR3 size: 13 residues. The germline gives CDR1 DFQATT, CDR2 SNEGSKA (reference sequence). CDR3 in amino acids: CSARDRALYEQFF. CDR3 nucleotide sequence: TGCAGTGCTAGAGACAGGGCCCTCTACGAGCAGTTCTTC.